These 2 T cell receptor beta chains were sequenced from one sample in a study of blood T cell repertoires in COVID-19. TCRdb's copy holds only in-frame clones and misses some; the assay was immunoSEQ multiplex PCR. Among 200,000 to 250,000 clones listed, 65% to 90% were seen once. The sample taken for sequencing was peripheral blood. Source of these receptors: an elderly man with acute or convalescent COVID-19.

This rearrangement joins TRBV7-2 to TRBJ2-1; TRBD2 matches 8 bases. Germline V gives CDR1 SGHTA, CDR2 FQGNSA. The CDR3 spans 16 residues. After removal of 2 bases from V and 4 bases from J, the junction contained 7 bases not matched to a gene. CDR3 sequence reads: CASSLRAGGPYNEQFF. The DNA for the CDR3 is TGTGCCAGCAGCTTAAGGGCGGGAGGACCATACAATGAGCAGTTCTTC. Complete variable domain (other parts from reference TRBV7-2 and TRBJ2-1): GAGVSQSPSNKVTEKGKDVELRCDPISGHTALYWYRQSLGQGLEFLIYFQGNSAPDKSGLPSDRFSAERTGGSVSTLTIQRTQQEDSAVYLCASSLRAGGPYNEQFFGPGTRLTVL.

The chain has TRBV29-1 and TRBJ1-1; 9 nucleotides agree with TRBD1. Per germline, CDR1 SQVTM and CDR2 ANQGSEA. V lost 7 bases to trimming and J lost 4 bases; unmatched junction nucleotides: 7. The CDR3 covers 13 residues. The CDR3 sequence: CSAHRGQGTEAFF. The CDR3 bases are TGCAGCGCCCACAGGGGACAGGGCACTGAAGCTTTCTTT.